This T cell receptor (beta chain) was sequenced in a study of CD8 T cells in ankylosing spondylitis (dated by TCRdb to about 2017). Background for the entire study: To find TCR variants linked to disease, the study profiled T cell receptor beta repertoires in ankylosing spondylitis patients and healthy donors. The full study cohort comprised around 23 ankylosing spondylitis patients and about 110 healthy donors. Peripheral blood samples were taken, and synovial fluid was additionally collected from ankylosing spondylitis patients.

As regards this clonotype: The clone's antigen remains unknown. Base qualities are not at hand, and no much larger clone is one base apart.

Sequencing was performed on an Illumina HiSeq 2500. Quantitative 5'-RACE with molecular barcodes was used to prepare TCR beta libraries. Per the original workflow: To identify disease-linked TCR variants, a new computational method was used, one built on a probabilistic model of VDJ rearrangement. TCRdb reworked the public reads: Q25 trimming with fastp, MiXCR clone assembly, productive beta chains retained. Each entry merges the rows of one CDR3 protein and shows their most common DNA and genes. TCRdb's processing, not the authors' own work, is the source of the V and J calls. This sample comprises roughly 230,000 distinct CDR3 sequences, 18% of them detected only once. Of the sample, approximately 33% is held by the ten largest clones. General study outcomes and caveats: Some motif variants had previously been reported in the synovial fluid and blood of reactive arthritis patients, which suggests shared mechanisms of disease initiation. The disease-linked clones showed a CD8+ phenotype and occurred at relatively low frequencies in peripheral blood. Significant enrichment of the disease-linked clones was reported in matched synovial fluid samples from ankylosing spondylitis patients. A TCR beta motif of roughly 8 highly homologous amino acid variants appeared characteristic of blood from ankylosing spondylitis patients.

The receptor comes from a male donor with ankylosing spondylitis or in good health (not recorded which). Sequences were obtained from blood, either unsorted or a sorted T cell fraction (not recorded which).

The DNA sequence reads TGCAGCGGCGGGGACAGTATAGGCGTGGAGCAGTACTTC. It codes for CSGGDSIGVEQYF. The rearranged chain carries TRBV29-1 and TRBJ2-7, and perhaps TRBD1 as D gene, on 7 matching bases. The germline V gene specifies SQVTM as CDR1 and ANQGSEA as CDR2. V is clipped by 7 bases and J by 7 bases, and the sequence between their germline boundaries is 20 bases long. Counted from cysteine to phenylalanine, this CDR3 has 13 amino acids. The read is trimmed to its CDR3 DNA, 39 bases read in frame from base 1.